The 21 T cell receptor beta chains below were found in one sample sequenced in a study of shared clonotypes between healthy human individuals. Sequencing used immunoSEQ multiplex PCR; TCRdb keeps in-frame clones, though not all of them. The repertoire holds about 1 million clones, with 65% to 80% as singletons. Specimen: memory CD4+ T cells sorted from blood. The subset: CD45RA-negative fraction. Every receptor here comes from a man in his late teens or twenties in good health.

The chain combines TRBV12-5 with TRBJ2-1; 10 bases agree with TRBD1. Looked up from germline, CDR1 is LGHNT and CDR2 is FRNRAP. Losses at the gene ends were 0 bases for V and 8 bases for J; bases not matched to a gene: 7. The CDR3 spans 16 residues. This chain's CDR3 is CASGLVLGDRGHEQFF. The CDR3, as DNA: TGTGCTAGTGGTTTGGTACTAGGAGACAGGGGGCATGAGCAGTTCTTC.

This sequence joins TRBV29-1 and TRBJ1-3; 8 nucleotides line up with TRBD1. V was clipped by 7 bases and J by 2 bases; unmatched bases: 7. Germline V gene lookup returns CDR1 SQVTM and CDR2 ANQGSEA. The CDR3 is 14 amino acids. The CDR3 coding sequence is TGCAGCGCTGGACAGGGAAATGCTGGAAACACCATATATTTT. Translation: CSAGQGNAGNTIYF.

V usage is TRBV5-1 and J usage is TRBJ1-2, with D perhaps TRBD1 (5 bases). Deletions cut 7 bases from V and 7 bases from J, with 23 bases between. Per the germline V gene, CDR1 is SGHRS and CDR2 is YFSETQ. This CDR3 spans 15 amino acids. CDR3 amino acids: CASHSDDGGIRGYTF. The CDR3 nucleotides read TGCGCCAGCCATTCGGACGACGGGGGAATCCGTGGCTACACCTTC.

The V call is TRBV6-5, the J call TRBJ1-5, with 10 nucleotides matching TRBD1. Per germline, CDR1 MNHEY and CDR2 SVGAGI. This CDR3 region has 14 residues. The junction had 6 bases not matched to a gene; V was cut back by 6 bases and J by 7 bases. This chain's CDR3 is CASSRGQGGQPQHF. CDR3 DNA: TGTGCCAGCAGCCGCGGACAGGGGGGACAGCCCCAGCATTTT.

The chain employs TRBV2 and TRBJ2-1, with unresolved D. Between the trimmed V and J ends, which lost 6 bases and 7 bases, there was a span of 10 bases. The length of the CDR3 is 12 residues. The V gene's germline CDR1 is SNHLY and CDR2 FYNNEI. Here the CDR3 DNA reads TGTGCCAGCAGCCCTCAGTTGAATGAGCAGTTCTTC. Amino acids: CASSPQLNEQFF. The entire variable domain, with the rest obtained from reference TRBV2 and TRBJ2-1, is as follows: EPEVTQTPSHQVTQMGQEVILRCVPISNHLYFYWYRQILGQKVEFLVSFYNNEISEKSEIFDDQFSVERPDGSNFTLKIRSTKLEDSAMYFCASSPQLNEQFFGPGTRLTVL.

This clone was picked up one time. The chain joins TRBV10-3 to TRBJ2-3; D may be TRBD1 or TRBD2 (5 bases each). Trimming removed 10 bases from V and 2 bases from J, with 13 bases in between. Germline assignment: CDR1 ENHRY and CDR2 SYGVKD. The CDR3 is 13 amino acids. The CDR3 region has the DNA TGTGCCACCCGGGACCAGTACACAGATACGCAGTATTTT. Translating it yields CATRDQYTDTQYF.

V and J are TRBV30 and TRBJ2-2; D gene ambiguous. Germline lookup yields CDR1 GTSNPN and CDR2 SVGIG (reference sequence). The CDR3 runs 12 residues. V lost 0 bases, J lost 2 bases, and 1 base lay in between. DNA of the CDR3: TGTGCCTGGAGTGTAAACACCGGGGAGCTGTTTTTT. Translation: CAWSVNTGELFF.

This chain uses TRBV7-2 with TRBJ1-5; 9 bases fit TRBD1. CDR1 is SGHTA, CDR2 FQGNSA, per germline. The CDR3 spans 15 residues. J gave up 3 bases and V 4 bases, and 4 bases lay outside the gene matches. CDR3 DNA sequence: TGTGCCAGCAGCTCCGACAGGGGGAACAATCAGCCCCAGCATTTT. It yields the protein CASSSDRGNNQPQHF. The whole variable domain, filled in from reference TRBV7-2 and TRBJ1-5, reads GAGVSQSPSNKVTEKGKDVELRCDPISGHTALYWYRQSLGQGLEFLIYFQGNSAPDKSGLPSDRFSAERTGGSVSTLTIQRTQQEDSAVYLCASSSDRGNNQPQHFGDGTRLSIL.

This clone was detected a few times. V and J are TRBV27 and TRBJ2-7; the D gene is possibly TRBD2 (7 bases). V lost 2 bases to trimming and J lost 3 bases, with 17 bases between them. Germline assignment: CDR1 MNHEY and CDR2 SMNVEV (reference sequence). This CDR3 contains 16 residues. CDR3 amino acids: CASSLKGGARGYEQYF. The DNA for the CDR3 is TGTGCCAGCAGTTTAAAAGGGGGGGCGCGAGGCTACGAGCAGTACTTC.

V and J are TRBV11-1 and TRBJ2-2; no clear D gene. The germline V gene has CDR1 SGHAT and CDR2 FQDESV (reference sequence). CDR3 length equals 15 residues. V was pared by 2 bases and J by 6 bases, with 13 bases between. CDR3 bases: TGTGCCAGCAGCTTACGAGGTTACGCCGCCGGGGAGCTGTTTTTT. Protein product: CASSLRGYAAGELFF.

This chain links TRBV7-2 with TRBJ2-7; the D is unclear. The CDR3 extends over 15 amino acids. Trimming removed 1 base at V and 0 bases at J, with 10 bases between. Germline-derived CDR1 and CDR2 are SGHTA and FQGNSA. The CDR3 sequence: CASSLGATNSYEQYF. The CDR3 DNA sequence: TGTGCCAGCAGCTTAGGGGCCACAAACTCCTACGAGCAGTACTTC.

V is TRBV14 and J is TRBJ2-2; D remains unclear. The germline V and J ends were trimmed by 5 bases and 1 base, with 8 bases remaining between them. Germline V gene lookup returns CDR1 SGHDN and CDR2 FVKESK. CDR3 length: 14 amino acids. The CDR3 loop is CASSDLGNTGELFF. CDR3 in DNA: TGTGCCAGCAGCGATCTAGGGAACACCGGGGAGCTGTTTTTT.

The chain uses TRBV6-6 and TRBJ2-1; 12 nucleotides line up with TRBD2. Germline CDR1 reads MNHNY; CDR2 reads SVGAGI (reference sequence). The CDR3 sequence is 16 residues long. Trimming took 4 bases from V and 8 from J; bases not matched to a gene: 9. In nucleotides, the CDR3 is TGTGCCAGCAGTTTCCCTAGCGGGAGGGCCTTAGATGAGCAGTTCTTC. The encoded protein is CASSFPSGRALDEQFF.

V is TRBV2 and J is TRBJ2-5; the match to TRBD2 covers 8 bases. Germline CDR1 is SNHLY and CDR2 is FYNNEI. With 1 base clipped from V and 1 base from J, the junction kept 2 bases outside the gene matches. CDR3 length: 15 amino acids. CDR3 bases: TGTGCCAGCAGTGAAGGGCGGGGGGTCCAAGAGACCCAGTACTTC. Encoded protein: CASSEGRGVQETQYF.

For the CDR3, the DNA is TGTGCCAGCACCCAGGGGGGGTCATTTTCGATCTACGAGCAGTACTTC. Its protein is CASTQGGSFSIYEQYF. This chain uses TRBV28 with TRBJ2-7; D might be TRBD1 or TRBD2, each matching 7 bases. V dropped 7 bases and J dropped 3 bases, with 22 bases sitting between them. Germline CDR1 reads MDHEN; CDR2 reads SYDVKM. This CDR3 has 16 amino acids.

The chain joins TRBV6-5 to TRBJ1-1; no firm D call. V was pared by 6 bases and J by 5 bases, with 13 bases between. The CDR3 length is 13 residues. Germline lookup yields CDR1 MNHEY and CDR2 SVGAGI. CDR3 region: CASRRDWRTEAFF. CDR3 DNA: TGTGCCAGCAGACGCGACTGGAGGACTGAAGCTTTCTTT.

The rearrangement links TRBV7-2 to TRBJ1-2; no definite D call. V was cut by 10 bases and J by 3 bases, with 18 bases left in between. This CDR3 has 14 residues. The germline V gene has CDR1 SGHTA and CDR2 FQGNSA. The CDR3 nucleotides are TGTGCCATCAGTGGGCTCTCCGGAGACTATGGCTACACCTTC. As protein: CAISGLSGDYGYTF.

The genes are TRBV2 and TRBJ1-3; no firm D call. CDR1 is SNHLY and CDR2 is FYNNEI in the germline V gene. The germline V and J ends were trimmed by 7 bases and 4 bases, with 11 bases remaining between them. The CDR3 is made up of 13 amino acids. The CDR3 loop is CASTFGQGNTIYF. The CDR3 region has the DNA TGTGCCAGCACTTTTGGGCAGGGAAACACCATATATTTT.

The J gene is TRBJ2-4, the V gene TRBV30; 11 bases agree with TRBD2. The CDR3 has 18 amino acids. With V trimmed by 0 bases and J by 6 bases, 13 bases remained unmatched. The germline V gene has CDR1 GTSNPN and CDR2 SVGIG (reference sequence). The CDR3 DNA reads TGTGCCTGGAGTGTCGGACTAGCGGGCTCCTGGGTGGGAAACATTCAGTACTTC. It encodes CAWSVGLAGSWVGNIQYF.

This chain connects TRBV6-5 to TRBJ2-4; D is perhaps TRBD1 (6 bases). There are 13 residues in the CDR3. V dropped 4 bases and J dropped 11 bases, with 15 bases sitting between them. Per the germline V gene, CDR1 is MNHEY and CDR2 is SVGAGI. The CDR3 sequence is CASSSRPGAVQYF. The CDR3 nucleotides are TGTGCCAGCAGTTCCCGGCCAGGGGCGGTTCAGTACTTC.

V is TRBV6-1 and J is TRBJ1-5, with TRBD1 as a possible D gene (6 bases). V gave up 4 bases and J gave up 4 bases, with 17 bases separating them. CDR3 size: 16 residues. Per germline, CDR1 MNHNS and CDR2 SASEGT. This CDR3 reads CASSAVRRGQNQPQHF. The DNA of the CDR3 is TGTGCCAGCAGTGCTGTTCGACGCGGACAGAATCAGCCCCAGCATTTT.